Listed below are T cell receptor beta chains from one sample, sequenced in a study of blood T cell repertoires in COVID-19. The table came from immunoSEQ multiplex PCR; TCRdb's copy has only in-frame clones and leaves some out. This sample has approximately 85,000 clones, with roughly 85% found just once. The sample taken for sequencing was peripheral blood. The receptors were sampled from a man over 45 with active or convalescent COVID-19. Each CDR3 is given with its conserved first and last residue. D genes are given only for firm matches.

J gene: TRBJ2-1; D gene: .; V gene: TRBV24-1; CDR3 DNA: TGTGCCACCAGTGATGGGGGGGCAAGTCAATCCAATGAGCAGTTCTTC; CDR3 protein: CATSDGGASQSNEQFF
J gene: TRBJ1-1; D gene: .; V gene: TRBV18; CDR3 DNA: TGTGCCAGCTCACCGCGTCCAGGGGCTCTATGGGGCACTGAAGCTTTCTTT; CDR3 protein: CASSPRPGALWGTEAFF
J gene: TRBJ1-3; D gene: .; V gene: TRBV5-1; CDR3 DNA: TGCGCCAGCAGCTTGGACAGGTTCTCTGGAAACACCATATATTTT; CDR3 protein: CASSLDRFSGNTIYF
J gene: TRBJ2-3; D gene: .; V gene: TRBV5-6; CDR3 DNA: TGTGCCAGCAGCTTGGCCAGGGGAACAGATACGCAGTATTTT; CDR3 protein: CASSLARGTDTQYF
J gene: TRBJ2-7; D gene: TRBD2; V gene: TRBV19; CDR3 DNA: TGTGCCAGTAGTATTGGACTAGCGGGATTGAGGGCCTACGAGCAGTACTTC; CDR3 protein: CASSIGLAGLRAYEQYF
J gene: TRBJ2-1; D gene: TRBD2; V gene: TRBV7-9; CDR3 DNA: TGTGCCAGCAGCTTGGGCGGGAGGGGTTTCTCCTACAATGAGCAGTTCTTC; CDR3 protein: CASSLGGRGFSYNEQFF
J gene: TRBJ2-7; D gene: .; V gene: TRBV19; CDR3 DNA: TGTGCCACCACCCCCGGGACACCCTCCTACGAGCAGTACTTC; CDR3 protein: CATTPGTPSYEQYF
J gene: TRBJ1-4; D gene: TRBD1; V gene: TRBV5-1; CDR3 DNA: TGCGCCAGCAGAATTACGGGACAGGGAAATGAAAAACTGTTTTTT; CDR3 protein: CASRITGQGNEKLFF
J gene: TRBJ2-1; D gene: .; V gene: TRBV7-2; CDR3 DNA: TGTGCCAGTCAGGCCGTACGCTCCTACAATGAGCAGTTCTTC; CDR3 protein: CASQAVRSYNEQFF
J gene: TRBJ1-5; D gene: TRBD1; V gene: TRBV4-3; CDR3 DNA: TGCGCCAGCAGCCAAGGGACAGGGTCGGGTCAGCCCCAGCATTTT; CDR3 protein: CASSQGTGSGQPQHF
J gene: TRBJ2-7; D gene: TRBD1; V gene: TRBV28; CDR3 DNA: TGTGCCAGCAGCACTACAGGGGGCATCTCCTACGAGCAGTACTTC; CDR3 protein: CASSTTGGISYEQYF
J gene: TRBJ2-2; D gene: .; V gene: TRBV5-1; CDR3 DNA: TGCGCCAGCAGCTTGGACGGGAGAAAGGACACCGGGGAGCTGTTTTTT; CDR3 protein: CASSLDGRKDTGELFF
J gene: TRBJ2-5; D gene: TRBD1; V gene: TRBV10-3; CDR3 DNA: TGTGCCATCAGTGACGGACAGGGGGCCCAGTACTTC; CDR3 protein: CAISDGQGAQYF
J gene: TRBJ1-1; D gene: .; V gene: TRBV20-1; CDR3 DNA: TGCAGTGCTAGTCAGGCAGGGGTCGGCACTGAAGCTTTCTTT; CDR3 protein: CSASQAGVGTEAFF